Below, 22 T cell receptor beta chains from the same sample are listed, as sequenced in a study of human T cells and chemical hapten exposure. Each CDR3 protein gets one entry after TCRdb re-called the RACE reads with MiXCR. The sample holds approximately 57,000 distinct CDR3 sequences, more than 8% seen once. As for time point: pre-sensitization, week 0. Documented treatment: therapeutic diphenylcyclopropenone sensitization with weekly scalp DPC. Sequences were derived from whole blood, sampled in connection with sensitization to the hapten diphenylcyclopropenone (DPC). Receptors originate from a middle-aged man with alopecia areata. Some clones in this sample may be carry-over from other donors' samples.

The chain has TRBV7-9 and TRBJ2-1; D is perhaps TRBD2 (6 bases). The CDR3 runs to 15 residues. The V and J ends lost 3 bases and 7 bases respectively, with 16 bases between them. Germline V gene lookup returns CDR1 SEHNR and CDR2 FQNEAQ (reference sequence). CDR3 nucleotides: TGTGCCAGCAGCTTTAGCGGCGGGACCAGGAATGAGCAGTTCTTC. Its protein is CASSFSGGTRNEQFF. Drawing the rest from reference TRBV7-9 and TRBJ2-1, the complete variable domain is DTGVSQNPRHKITKRGQNVTFRCDPISEHNRLYWYRQTLGQGPEFLTYFQNEAQLEKSRLLSDRFSAERPKGSFSTLEIQRTEQGDSAMYLCASSFSGGTRNEQFFGPGTRLTVL.

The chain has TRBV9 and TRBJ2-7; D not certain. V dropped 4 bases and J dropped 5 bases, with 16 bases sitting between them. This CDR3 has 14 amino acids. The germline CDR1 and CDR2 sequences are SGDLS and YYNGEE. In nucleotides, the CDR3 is TGTGCCAGCAGCCCACCCCCACCCGCCCACGAGCAGTACTTC. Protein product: CASSPPPPAHEQYF.

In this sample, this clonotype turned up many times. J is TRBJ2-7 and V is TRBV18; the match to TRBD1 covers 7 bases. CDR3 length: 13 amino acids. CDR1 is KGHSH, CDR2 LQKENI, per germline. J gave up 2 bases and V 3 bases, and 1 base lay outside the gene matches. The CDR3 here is CASSPGTAYEQYF. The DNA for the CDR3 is TGTGCCAGCTCACCCGGGACAGCCTACGAGCAGTACTTC. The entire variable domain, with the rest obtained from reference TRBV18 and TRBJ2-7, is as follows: NAGVMQNPRHLVRRRGQEARLRCSPMKGHSHVYWYRQLPEEGLKFMVYLQKENIIDESGMPKERFSAEFPKEGPSILRIQQVVRGDSAAYFCASSPGTAYEQYFGPGTRLTVT.

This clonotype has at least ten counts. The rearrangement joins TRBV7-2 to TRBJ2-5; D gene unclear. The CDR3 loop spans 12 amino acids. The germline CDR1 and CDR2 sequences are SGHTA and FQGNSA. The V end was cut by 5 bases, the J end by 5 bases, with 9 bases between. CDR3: CASSAYSETQYF. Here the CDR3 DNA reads TGTGCCAGCAGCGCATATTCGGAGACCCAGTACTTC.

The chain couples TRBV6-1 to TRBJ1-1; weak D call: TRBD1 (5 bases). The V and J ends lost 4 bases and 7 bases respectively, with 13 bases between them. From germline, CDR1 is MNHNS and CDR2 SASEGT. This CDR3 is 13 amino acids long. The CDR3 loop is CASSVSGFDEAFF. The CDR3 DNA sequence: TGTGCCAGCAGTGTGTCAGGGTTCGATGAAGCTTTCTTT.

Here the CDR3 DNA reads TGTGCCAGCAGTAAACTAGCGTGGAATGAGCAGTTCTTC. It translates to CASSKLAWNEQFF. The chain is built from TRBV28 and TRBJ2-1; the match to TRBD2 covers 7 bases. The CDR3 is made up of 13 amino acids. Germline V lookup: CDR1 MDHEN, CDR2 SYDVKM. Trimming at V came to 5 bases and at J to 7 bases, leaving 5 bases not matched to a gene.

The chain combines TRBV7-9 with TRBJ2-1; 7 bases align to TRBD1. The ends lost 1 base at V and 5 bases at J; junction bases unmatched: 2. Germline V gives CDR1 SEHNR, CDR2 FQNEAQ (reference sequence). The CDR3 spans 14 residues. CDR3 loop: CASSLVGTDNEQFF. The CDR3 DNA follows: TGTGCCAGCAGCTTAGTCGGGACAGACAATGAGCAGTTCTTC. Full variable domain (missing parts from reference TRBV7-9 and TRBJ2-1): DTGVSQNPRHKITKRGQNVTFRCDPISEHNRLYWYRQTLGQGPEFLTYFQNEAQLEKSRLLSDRFSAERPKGSFSTLEIQRTEQGDSAMYLCASSLVGTDNEQFFGPGTRLTVL.

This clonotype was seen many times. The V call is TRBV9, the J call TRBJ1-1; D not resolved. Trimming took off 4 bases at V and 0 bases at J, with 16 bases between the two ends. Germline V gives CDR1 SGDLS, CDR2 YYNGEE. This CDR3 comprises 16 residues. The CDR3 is CASSPGNRALNTEAFF. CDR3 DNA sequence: TGTGCCAGCAGCCCGGGGAACAGAGCCCTGAACACTGAAGCTTTCTTT.

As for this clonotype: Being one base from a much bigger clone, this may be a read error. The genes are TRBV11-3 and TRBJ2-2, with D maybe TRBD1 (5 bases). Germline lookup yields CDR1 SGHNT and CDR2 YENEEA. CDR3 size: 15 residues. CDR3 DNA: TGTACCAGCAGCTTTGCCACAGGTCTTGGTGGGGAGCTGTTTTTT. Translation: CTSSFATGLGGELFF.

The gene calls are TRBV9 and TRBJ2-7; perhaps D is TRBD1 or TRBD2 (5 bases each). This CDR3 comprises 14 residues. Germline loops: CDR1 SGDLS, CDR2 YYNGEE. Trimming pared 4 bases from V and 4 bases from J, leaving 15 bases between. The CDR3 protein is CASSPGGRAYEQYF. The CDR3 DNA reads TGTGCCAGCAGCCCAGGAGGCAGGGCTTACGAGCAGTACTTC.

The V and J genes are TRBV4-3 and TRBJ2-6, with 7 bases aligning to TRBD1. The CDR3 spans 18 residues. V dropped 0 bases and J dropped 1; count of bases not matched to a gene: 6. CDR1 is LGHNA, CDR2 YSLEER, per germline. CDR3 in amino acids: CASSQDTNRGSGANVLTF. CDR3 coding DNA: TGCGCCAGCAGCCAAGATACCAACAGGGGTTCTGGGGCCAACGTCCTGACTTTC.

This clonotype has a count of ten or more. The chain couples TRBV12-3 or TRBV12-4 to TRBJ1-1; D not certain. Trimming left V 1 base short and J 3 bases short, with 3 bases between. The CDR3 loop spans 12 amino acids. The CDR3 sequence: CASSLGDTEAFF. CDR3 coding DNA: TGTGCCAGCAGTTTAGGAGACACTGAAGCTTTCTTT.

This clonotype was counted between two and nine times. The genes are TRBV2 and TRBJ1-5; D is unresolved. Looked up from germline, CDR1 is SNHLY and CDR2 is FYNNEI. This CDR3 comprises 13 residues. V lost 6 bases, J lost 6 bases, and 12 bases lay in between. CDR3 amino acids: CASSLSEGQPQHF. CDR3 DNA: TGTGCCAGCAGCCTCTCGGAGGGTCAGCCCCAGCATTTT.

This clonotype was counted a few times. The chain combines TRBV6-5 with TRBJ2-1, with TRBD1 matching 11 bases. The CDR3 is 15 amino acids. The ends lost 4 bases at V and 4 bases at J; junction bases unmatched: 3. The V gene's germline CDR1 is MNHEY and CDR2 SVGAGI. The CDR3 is CASSSGQGAYNEQFF. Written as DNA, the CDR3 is TGTGCCAGCAGTTCTGGACAGGGGGCGTACAATGAGCAGTTCTTC.

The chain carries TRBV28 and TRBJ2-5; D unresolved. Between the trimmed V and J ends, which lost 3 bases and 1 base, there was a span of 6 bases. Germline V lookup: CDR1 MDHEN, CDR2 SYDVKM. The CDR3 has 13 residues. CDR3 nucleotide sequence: TGTGCCAGCAGTTTTGGGTCCCAAGAGACCCAGTACTTC. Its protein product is CASSFGSQETQYF.

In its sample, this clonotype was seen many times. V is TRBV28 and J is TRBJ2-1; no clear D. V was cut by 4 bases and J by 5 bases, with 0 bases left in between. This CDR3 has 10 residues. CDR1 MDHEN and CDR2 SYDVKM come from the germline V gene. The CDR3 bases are TGTGCCAGCAGTTACAATGAGCAGTTCTTC. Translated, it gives CASSYNEQFF.

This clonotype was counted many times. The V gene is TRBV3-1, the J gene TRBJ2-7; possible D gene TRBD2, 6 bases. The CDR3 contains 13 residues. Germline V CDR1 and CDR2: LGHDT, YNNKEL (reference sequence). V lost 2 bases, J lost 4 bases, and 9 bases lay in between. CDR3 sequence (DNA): TGTGCCAGCAGCCAACTCGGGGGTTACGAGCAGTACTTC. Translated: CASSQLGGYEQYF.

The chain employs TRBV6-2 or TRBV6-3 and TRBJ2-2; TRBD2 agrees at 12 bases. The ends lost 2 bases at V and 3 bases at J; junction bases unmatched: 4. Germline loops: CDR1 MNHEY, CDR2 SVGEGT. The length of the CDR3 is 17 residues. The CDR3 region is CASSYPGLAGDTGELFF. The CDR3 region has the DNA TGTGCCAGCAGTTACCCGGGACTAGCGGGCGACACCGGGGAGCTGTTTTTT.

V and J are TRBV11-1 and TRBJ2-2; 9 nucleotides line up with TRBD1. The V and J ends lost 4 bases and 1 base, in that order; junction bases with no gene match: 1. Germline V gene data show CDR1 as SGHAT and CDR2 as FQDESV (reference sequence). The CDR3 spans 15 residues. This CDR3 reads CASSYRGLNTGELFF. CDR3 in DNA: TGTGCCAGCAGCTACAGGGGGCTGAACACCGGGGAGCTGTTTTTT.

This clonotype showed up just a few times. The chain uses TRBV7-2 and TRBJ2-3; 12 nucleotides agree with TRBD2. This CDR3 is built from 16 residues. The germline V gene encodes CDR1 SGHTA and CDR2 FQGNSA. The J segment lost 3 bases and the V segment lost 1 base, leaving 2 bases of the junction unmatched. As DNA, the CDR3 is TGTGCCAGCAGCTTAGTGGGGACTAGCGGGACAGATACGCAGTATTTT. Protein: CASSLVGTSGTDTQYF.

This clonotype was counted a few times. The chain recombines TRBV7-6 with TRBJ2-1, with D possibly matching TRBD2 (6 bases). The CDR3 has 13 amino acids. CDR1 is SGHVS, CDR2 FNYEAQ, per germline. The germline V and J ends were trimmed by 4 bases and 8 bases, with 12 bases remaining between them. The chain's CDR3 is CASSSLGGYEQFF. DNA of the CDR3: TGTGCCAGCAGCTCATTAGGAGGGTATGAGCAGTTCTTC.

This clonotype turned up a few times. CDR3 DNA sequence: TGTGCCAGCAGTCTGATGAGGGGTCTACAAGAGACCCAGTACTTC. Translation: CASSLMRGLQETQYF. This chain links TRBV28 with TRBJ2-5; the D call may be TRBD1 or TRBD2 (5 bases each). This CDR3 has 15 amino acids. Per the germline V gene, CDR1 is MDHEN and CDR2 is SYDVKM. Trimming stripped 5 bases from V and 2 bases from J, with 15 bases between.